Listed below are T cell receptor beta chains from one sample, sequenced in a study of cytomegalovirus exposure and HLA in healthy donors. Profiling relied on immunoSEQ multiplex PCR, and the TCRdb table lists in-frame clones only, not all of them. The specimen's table records 200,000 to 250,000 clones. Sample: PBMCs. These receptors all stem from a woman aged 25 to 39 in good health and CMV-seropositive. CDR3s include the opening cysteine and the closing phenylalanine or tryptophan. The order of the fields is D gene, J gene, V gene, CDR3 DNA, CDR3 protein. The D gene is left open where the match is weak.

d_gene: NA
j_gene: TRBJ1-5
v_gene: TRBV5-1
CDR3nt: TGCGCCAGCAGCTCACGGGGGGCCCTCAATCAGCCCCAGCATTTT
CDR3aa: CASSSRGALNQPQHF

d_gene: NA
j_gene: TRBJ2-3
v_gene: TRBV5-1
CDR3nt: TGCGCCAGCAGGCCGCAGGTAACTAGCACAGATACGCAGTATTTT
CDR3aa: CASRPQVTSTDTQYF

d_gene: NA
j_gene: TRBJ2-7
v_gene: TRBV20-1
CDR3nt: TGCAGTGCTCTGGACACCGAGCAGTACTTC
CDR3aa: CSALDTEQYF

d_gene: NA
j_gene: TRBJ1-2
v_gene: TRBV19
CDR3nt: TGTGCCAGTAGGTGGGGCGAAGGTACGAACTATGGCTACACCTTC
CDR3aa: CASRWGEGTNYGYTF

d_gene: TRBD1
j_gene: TRBJ1-2
v_gene: TRBV14
CDR3nt: TGTGCCAGCAGCCAAGCAGGGACAGGGAGAGGCTACACCTTC
CDR3aa: CASSQAGTGRGYTF

d_gene: TRBD2
j_gene: TRBJ2-1
v_gene: TRBV4-1
CDR3nt: TGCGCCAGCAGCAAACGACTAGCGGGGGCCTACAATGAGCAGTTCTTC
CDR3aa: CASSKRLAGAYNEQFF

d_gene: NA
j_gene: TRBJ2-5
v_gene: TRBV6-1
CDR3nt: TGTGCCAGCAGTGAAGATCGGGGGGCCCTGGAGACCCAGTACTTC
CDR3aa: CASSEDRGALETQYF

d_gene: NA
j_gene: TRBJ1-2
v_gene: TRBV7-6
CDR3nt: TGTGCCAGCAGCTTAGATGCGGGGCTTGGCTACACCTTC
CDR3aa: CASSLDAGLGYTF

d_gene: TRBD1
j_gene: TRBJ2-7
v_gene: TRBV7-2
CDR3nt: TGTGCCAGCAGCTTAGCGGACGGGACAGGGCGCTACGAGCAGTACTTC
CDR3aa: CASSLADGTGRYEQYF

d_gene: NA
j_gene: TRBJ2-7
v_gene: TRBV6-5
CDR3nt: TGTGCCAGCAGTTACGGAGCCATTTCCGAGCAGTACTTC
CDR3aa: CASSYGAISEQYF

d_gene: NA
j_gene: TRBJ2-5
v_gene: TRBV6-5
CDR3nt: TGTGCCAGCAGTCTGATCGGACTGGGCGAAGAGACCCAGTACTTC
CDR3aa: CASSLIGLGEETQYF

d_gene: TRBD1
j_gene: TRBJ2-5
v_gene: TRBV7-9
CDR3nt: TGTGCCAGCGGCAATTGGAACAGGGGAGAGACCCAGTACTTC
CDR3aa: CASGNWNRGETQYF

d_gene: TRBD2
j_gene: TRBJ2-1
v_gene: TRBV2
CDR3nt: TGTGCCAGCAGTGAAGAGGCCCTAGCGGGGCCCAAAGGGGAGCAGTTCTTC
CDR3aa: CASSEEALAGPKGEQFF

d_gene: TRBD2
j_gene: TRBJ2-3
v_gene: TRBV11-2
CDR3nt: TGTGCCAGCAGCTTCGTTCCCCCGGGGGGGGGTAAGGATACGCAGTATTTT
CDR3aa: CASSFVPPGGGKDTQYF

d_gene: TRBD1
j_gene: TRBJ1-2
v_gene: TRBV5-1
CDR3nt: TGCGCCAGCAGCCCAGGGACAGGGGAGGGCTACACCTTC
CDR3aa: CASSPGTGEGYTF

d_gene: TRBD1
j_gene: TRBJ2-7
v_gene: TRBV6-5
CDR3nt: TGTGCCAGCAGTTACGCCGGGACAGGGGGCTACGAGCAGTACTTC
CDR3aa: CASSYAGTGGYEQYF

d_gene: TRBD1
j_gene: TRBJ1-5
v_gene: TRBV29-1
CDR3nt: TGCAGCGTTGAAGGGGACAGGGGCCAGCCCCAGCATTTT
CDR3aa: CSVEGDRGQPQHF

d_gene: TRBD1
j_gene: TRBJ1-4
v_gene: TRBV5-8
CDR3nt: TGTGCCAGCAGCGTCGGGACAGTTAATGAAAAACTGTTTTTT
CDR3aa: CASSVGTVNEKLFF

d_gene: TRBD2
j_gene: TRBJ2-7
v_gene: TRBV7-2
CDR3nt: TGTGCCAGCAGTTTCGGGGGGAAATTTTACGAGCAGTACTTC
CDR3aa: CASSFGGKFYEQYF

d_gene: NA
j_gene: TRBJ2-1
v_gene: TRBV2
CDR3nt: TGTGCCAGCAGGGTCGAAGGCCCGGGTACCCAGCAGTTCTTC
CDR3aa: CASRVEGPGTQQFF

d_gene: NA
j_gene: TRBJ2-5
v_gene: TRBV18
CDR3nt: TGTGCCAGCTCACCAAAAACGGTGGAGACCCAGTACTTC
CDR3aa: CASSPKTVETQYF

d_gene: NA
j_gene: TRBJ1-5
v_gene: TRBV27
CDR3nt: TGTGCCAGCAGTTTCGAAGGAGGAAGCAATCAGCCCCAGCATTTT
CDR3aa: CASSFEGGSNQPQHF

d_gene: NA
j_gene: TRBJ2-2
v_gene: TRBV7-7
CDR3nt: TGTGCCAGCAGCTTAGACCGGGACAGGGAGCTGTTTTTT
CDR3aa: CASSLDRDRELFF

d_gene: TRBD2
j_gene: TRBJ2-1
v_gene: TRBV11-2
CDR3nt: TGTGCCAGCAGCTCATCTAACAGGGCGGGGGGTGAGCAGTTCTTC
CDR3aa: CASSSSNRAGGEQFF

d_gene: TRBD1
j_gene: TRBJ2-7
v_gene: TRBV2
CDR3nt: TGTGCCAGCAGTGAAAACCCCGGGACAGGGAAAAACTACGAGCAGTACTTC
CDR3aa: CASSENPGTGKNYEQYF

d_gene: NA
j_gene: TRBJ2-6
v_gene: TRBV15
CDR3nt: TGTGCCACCAGCAGATTCCAACGGGGGTTTAGTGGGGCCAACGTCCTGACTTTC
CDR3aa: CATSRFQRGFSGANVLTF

d_gene: NA
j_gene: TRBJ2-2
v_gene: TRBV5-8
CDR3nt: TGTGCCAGCAGCTTCGGGTGGACCGGGGAGCTGTTTTTT
CDR3aa: CASSFGWTGELFF

d_gene: NA
j_gene: TRBJ1-1
v_gene: TRBV7-8
CDR3nt: TGTGCCAGCAGCTTAACCCGCGGGAACACTGAAGCTTTCTTT
CDR3aa: CASSLTRGNTEAFF

d_gene: NA
j_gene: TRBJ2-3
v_gene: TRBV5-4
CDR3nt: TGTGCCAGCAGCTTAGGCGGGGCCGCCACAGATACGCAGTATTTT
CDR3aa: CASSLGGAATDTQYF

d_gene: NA
j_gene: TRBJ2-5
v_gene: TRBV7-2
CDR3nt: TGTGCCAGCAGCTTATTTGCCGGGACCGGGGGAGAGACCCAGTACTTC
CDR3aa: CASSLFAGTGGETQYF

d_gene: NA
j_gene: TRBJ1-4
v_gene: TRBV4-2
CDR3nt: TGTGCCAGCAGCCACACAGCAGGGGTAAATGAAAAACTGTTTTTT
CDR3aa: CASSHTAGVNEKLFF

d_gene: NA
j_gene: TRBJ2-3
v_gene: TRBV7-6
CDR3nt: TGTGCCAGCAGCTTGACTAGAGCGGATACGCAGTATTTT
CDR3aa: CASSLTRADTQYF

d_gene: NA
j_gene: TRBJ1-3
v_gene: TRBV6-5
CDR3nt: TGTGCCAGCAGAGAAGAGAGAGTCCGGGGCACCATATATTTT
CDR3aa: CASREERVRGTIYF

d_gene: TRBD2
j_gene: TRBJ2-3
v_gene: TRBV7-9
CDR3nt: TGTGCCAGCAGCCCACGAGTAGCGGGGGTTACAGATACGCAGTATTTT
CDR3aa: CASSPRVAGVTDTQYF

d_gene: NA
j_gene: TRBJ1-1
v_gene: TRBV27
CDR3nt: TGTGCCAGCAGTCACCCACGGGGGGGAGCTGAAGCTTTCTTT
CDR3aa: CASSHPRGGAEAFF

d_gene: NA
j_gene: TRBJ2-7
v_gene: TRBV4-3
CDR3nt: TGCGCCAGCAGCCGCGGATCGGCCGAGCAGTACTTC
CDR3aa: CASSRGSAEQYF

d_gene: TRBD1
j_gene: TRBJ2-5
v_gene: TRBV5-6
CDR3nt: TGTGCCAGCAGCCACGACAGGGGGTGGAAAGAGACCCAGTACTTC
CDR3aa: CASSHDRGWKETQYF

d_gene: TRBD1
j_gene: TRBJ1-2
v_gene: TRBV2
CDR3nt: TGTGCCAGCAGTGCTTTCGGACAGGGCAGTGACTACACCTTC
CDR3aa: CASSAFGQGSDYTF

d_gene: NA
j_gene: TRBJ1-4
v_gene: TRBV6-1
CDR3nt: TGTGCCAGCAGGGGAACCGGGGGGGTATGGGAAAAACTGTTTTTT
CDR3aa: CASRGTGGVWEKLFF

d_gene: TRBD2
j_gene: TRBJ2-3
v_gene: TRBV29-1
CDR3nt: TGCAGCGTTGATGGGGCGGGGGGGCCAGGCACAGATACGCAGTATTTT
CDR3aa: CSVDGAGGPGTDTQYF

d_gene: NA
j_gene: TRBJ1-5
v_gene: TRBV28
CDR3nt: TGTGCCAGCAACACCGGGACATTGAATCAGCCCCAGCATTTT
CDR3aa: CASNTGTLNQPQHF

d_gene: TRBD1
j_gene: TRBJ2-7
v_gene: TRBV5-5
CDR3nt: TGTGCCAGCAGCTTCTTTTCGACAGGGTCCTACGAGCAGTACTTC
CDR3aa: CASSFFSTGSYEQYF

d_gene: NA
j_gene: TRBJ1-2
v_gene: TRBV19
CDR3nt: TGTGCCAGTACCTCAAACCTGGGCGACCTCAGGTTTAACTATGGCTACACCTTC
CDR3aa: CASTSNLGDLRFNYGYTF